This T cell receptor (beta chain) originates from a study of cytomegalovirus exposure and HLA in healthy donors. Regarding the study as a whole: TCR beta chain V- and J-gene trimming was linked, in a later analysis, to a missense variant in DCLRE1C.

Germline CDR1 is SGHRS and CDR2 is YFSETQ. The V end was cut by 4 bases, the J end by 12 bases, with 17 bases between. The CDR3 loop spans 13 amino acids. PCR amplification relied on 60 Vbeta primers (plus 13 Jbeta primers). Some clones are missing from TCRdb's copy, which holds only in-frame ones; the method was immunoSEQ multiplex PCR. The table has around 130,000 clones, roughly 80% seen once; the top ten hold 2% to 2.5%. Note on this clone: What it recognizes is unknown.

The sequenced sample was PBMCs. The rearrangement joins TRBV5-1 to TRBJ2-4, with D tentatively TRBD1 (6 bases). The TCR was taken from a young man in good health and CMV-seronegative. The CDR3 sequence is CASSLKIGGSQYF. DNA of the CDR3: TGCGCCAGCAGCCTAAAGATTGGGGGCAGTCAGTACTTC.